This paragraph reports one T cell receptor (beta chain). As yet, its antigen is unknown. This entry belongs to a study of cytomegalovirus exposure and HLA in healthy donors. Study-level points and caveats: Highest at DRB1 and lowest at HLA-C, TCR association rates differed among HLA loci in a later analysis.

Primers for the PCR totalled 60 Vbeta and 13 Jbeta. Method: immunoSEQ multiplex PCR; TCRdb's copy keeps in-frame clones and lacks some. The table lists more than 85,000 clones, 83% of them singletons. Germline-derived CDR1 and CDR2 are LNHDA and SQIVND (reference sequence). CDR3 length: 14 residues. Trimming removed 8 bases from V and 5 bases from J; junction bases left unmatched: 10. This TCR derives from a man between 18 and 29 years old in good health and CMV-seronegative. The chain couples TRBV19 to TRBJ2-3, with 7 positions matching TRBD2. Input material: PBMCs. This CDR3 reads CASRREGLIDTQYF. The DNA for the CDR3 is TGTGCCAGTCGGAGGGAGGGCCTAATAGATACGCAGTATTTT.